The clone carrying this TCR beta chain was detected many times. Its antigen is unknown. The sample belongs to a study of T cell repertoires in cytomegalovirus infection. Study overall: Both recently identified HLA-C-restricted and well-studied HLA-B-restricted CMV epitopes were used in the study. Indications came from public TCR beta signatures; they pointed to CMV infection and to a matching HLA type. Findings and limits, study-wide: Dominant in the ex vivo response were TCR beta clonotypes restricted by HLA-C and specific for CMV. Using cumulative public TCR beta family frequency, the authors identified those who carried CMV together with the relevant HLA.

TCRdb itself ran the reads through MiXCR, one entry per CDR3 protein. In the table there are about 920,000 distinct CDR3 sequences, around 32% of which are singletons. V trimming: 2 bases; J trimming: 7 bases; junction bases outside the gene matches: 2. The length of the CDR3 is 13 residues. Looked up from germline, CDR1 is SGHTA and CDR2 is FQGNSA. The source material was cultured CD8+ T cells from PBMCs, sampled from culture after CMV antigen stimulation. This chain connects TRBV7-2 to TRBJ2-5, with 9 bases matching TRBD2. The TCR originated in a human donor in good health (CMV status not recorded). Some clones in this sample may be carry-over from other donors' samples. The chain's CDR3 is CASSLPSGATQYF. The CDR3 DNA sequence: TGTGCCAGCAGCTTACCTAGCGGGGCGACCCAGTACTTC.